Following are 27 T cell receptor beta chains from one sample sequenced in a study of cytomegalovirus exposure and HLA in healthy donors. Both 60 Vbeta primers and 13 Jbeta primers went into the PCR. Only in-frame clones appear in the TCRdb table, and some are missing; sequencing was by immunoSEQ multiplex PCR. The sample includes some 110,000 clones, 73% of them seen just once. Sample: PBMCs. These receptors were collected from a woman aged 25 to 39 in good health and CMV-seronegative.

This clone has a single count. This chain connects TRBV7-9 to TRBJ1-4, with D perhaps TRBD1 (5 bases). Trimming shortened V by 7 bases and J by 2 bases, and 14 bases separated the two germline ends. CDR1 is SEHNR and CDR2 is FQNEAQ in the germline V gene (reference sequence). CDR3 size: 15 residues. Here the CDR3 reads CASNPPGNTNEKLFF. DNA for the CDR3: TGTGCCAGCAACCCCCCAGGGAACACTAATGAAAAACTGTTTTTT.

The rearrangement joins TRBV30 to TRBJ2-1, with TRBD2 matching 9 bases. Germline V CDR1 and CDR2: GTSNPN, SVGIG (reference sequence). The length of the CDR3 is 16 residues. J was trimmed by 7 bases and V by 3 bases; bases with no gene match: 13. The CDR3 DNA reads TGTGCCTGGAGCACCGGAATAGGGCTAGCGGGAAATGAGCAGTTCTTC. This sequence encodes CAWSTGIGLAGNEQFF.

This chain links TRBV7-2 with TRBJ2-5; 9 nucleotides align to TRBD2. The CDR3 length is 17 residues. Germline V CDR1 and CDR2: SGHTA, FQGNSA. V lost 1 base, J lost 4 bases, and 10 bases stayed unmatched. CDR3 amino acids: CASSLVGGGAGGETQYF. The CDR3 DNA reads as TGTGCCAGCAGCTTAGTAGGCGGGGGGGCCGGTGGAGAGACCCAGTACTTC.

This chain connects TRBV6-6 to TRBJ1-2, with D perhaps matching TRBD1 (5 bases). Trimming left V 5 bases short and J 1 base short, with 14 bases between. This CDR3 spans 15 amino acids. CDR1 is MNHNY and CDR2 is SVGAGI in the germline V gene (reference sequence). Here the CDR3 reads CASSQRTRDNYGYTF. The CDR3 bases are TGTGCCAGCAGTCAACGGACAAGAGATAACTATGGCTACACCTTC.

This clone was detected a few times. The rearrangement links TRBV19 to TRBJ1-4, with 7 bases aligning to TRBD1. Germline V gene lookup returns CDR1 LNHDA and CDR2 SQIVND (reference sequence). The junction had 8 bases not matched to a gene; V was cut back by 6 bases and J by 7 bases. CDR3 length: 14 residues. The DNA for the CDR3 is TGTGCCAGTAGAACGACAGGGTTTGGTGAAAAACTGTTTTTT. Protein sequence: CASRTTGFGEKLFF.

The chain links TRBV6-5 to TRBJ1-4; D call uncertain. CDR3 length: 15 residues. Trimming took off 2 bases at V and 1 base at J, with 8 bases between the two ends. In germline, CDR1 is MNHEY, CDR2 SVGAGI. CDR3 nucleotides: TGTGCCAGCAGTTACATCACCGGAACTAATGAAAAACTGTTTTTT. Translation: CASSYITGTNEKLFF.

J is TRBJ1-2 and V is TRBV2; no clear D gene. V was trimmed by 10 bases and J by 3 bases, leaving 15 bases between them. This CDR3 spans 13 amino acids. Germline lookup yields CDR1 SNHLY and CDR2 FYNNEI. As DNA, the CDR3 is TGTGCCAAGGAGACGGTGACTGACTATGGCTACACCTTC. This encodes CAKETVTDYGYTF.

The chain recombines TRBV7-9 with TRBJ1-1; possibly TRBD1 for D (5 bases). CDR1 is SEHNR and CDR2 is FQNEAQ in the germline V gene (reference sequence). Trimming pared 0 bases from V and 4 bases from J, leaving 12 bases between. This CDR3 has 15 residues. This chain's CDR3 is CASSLARQSFTEAFF. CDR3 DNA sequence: TGTGCCAGCAGCTTAGCCCGACAGTCTTTCACTGAAGCTTTCTTT.

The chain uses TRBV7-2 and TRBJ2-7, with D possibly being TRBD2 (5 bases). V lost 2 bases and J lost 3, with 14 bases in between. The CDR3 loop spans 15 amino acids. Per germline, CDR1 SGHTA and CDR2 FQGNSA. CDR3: CASSLRGGDDYEQYF. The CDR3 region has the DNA TGTGCCAGCAGCTTACGGGGTGGTGATGACTACGAGCAGTACTTC. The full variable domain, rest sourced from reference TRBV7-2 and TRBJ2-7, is GAGVSQSPSNKVTEKGKDVELRCDPISGHTALYWYRQSLGQGLEFLIYFQGNSAPDKSGLPSDRFSAERTGGSVSTLTIQRTQQEDSAVYLCASSLRGGDDYEQYFGPGTRLTVT.

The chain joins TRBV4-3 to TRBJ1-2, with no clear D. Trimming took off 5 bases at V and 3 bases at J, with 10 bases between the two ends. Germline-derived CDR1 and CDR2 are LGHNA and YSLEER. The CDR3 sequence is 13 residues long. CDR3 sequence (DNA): TGCGCCAGCAGCGGCATAGGAGACTATGGCTACACCTTC. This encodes CASSGIGDYGYTF.

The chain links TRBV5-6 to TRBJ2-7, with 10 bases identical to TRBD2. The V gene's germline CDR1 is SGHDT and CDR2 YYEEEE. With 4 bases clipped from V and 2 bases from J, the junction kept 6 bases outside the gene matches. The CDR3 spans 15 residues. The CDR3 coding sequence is TGTGCCAGCAGCGGGCCTAGCGGGGGAACCTACGAGCAGTACTTC. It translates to CASSGPSGGTYEQYF.

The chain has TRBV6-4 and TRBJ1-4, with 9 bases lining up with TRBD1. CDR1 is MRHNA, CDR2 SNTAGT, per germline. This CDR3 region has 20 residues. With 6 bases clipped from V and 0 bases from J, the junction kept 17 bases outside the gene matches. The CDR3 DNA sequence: TGTGCCAGCAGAACACGGGCGGGGACAGGGTTTTTTTCAACTAATGAAAAACTGTTTTTT. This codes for CASRTRAGTGFFSTNEKLFF.

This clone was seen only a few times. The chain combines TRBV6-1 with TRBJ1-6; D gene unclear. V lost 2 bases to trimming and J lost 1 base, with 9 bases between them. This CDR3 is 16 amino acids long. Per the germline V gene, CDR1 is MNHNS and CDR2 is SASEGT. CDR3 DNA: TGTGCCAGCAGTGAATTCGGGAGGTCCTATAATTCACCCCTCCACTTT. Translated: CASSEFGRSYNSPLHF.

The CDR3 DNA sequence: TGTGCCAGCTCACTCTCGGCCGGGAATTCACCCCTCCACTTT. It yields the protein CASSLSAGNSPLHF. This chain links TRBV18 with TRBJ1-6; D call uncertain. The CDR3 has 14 residues. V was clipped by 4 bases and J by 7 bases, with 11 bases between them. Germline CDR1 is KGHSH and CDR2 is LQKENI.

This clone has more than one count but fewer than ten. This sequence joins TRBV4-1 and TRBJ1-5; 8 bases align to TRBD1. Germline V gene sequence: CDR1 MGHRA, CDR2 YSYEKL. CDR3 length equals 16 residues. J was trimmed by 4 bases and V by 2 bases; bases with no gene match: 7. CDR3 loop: CASSQPETGENQPQHF. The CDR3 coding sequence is TGCGCCAGCAGCCAACCTGAGACAGGGGAGAATCAGCCCCAGCATTTT.

The CDR3 sequence: CASTGQGLDTQYF. Here the CDR3 DNA reads TGTGCCAGCACTGGACAGGGATTGGATACGCAGTATTTT. The rearrangement links TRBV7-2 to TRBJ2-3, with TRBD1 identical over 8 bases. This CDR3 is 13 amino acids long. The V segment lost 7 bases and the J segment 6 bases; nucleotides outside the gene matches: 6. Per the germline V gene, CDR1 is SGHTA and CDR2 is FQGNSA.

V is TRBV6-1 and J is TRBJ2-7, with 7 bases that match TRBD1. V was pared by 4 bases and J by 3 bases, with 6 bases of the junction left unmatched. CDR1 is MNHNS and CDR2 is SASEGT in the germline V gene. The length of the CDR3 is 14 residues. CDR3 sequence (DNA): TGTGCCAGCAGTGGAACAGGGGCCCTCTACGAGCAGTACTTC. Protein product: CASSGTGALYEQYF.

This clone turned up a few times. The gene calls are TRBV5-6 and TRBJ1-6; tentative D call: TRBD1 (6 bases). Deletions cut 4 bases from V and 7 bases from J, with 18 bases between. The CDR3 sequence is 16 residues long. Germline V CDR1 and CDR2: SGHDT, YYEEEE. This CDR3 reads CASSTGTGQRNSPLHF. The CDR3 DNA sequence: TGTGCCAGCAGCACCGGTACAGGGCAGAGGAATTCACCCCTCCACTTT.

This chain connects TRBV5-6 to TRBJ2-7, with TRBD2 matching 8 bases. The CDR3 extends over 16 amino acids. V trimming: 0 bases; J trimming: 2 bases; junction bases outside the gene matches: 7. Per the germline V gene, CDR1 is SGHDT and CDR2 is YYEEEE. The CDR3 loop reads CASSLESGLEAYEQYF. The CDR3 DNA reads TGTGCCAGCAGCTTGGAATCGGGACTAGAAGCCTACGAGCAGTACTTC.

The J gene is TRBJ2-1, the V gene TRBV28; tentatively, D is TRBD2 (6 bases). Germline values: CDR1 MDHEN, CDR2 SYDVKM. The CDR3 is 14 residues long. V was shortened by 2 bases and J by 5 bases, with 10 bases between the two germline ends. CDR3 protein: CASSLGGRHNEQFF. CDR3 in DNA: TGTGCCAGCAGTTTAGGAGGGAGGCACAATGAGCAGTTCTTC. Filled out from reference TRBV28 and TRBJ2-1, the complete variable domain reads DVKVTQSSRYLVKRTGEKVFLECVQDMDHENMFWYRQDPGLGLRLIYFSYDVKMKEKGDIPEGYSVSREKKERFSLILESASTNQTSMYLCASSLGGRHNEQFFGPGTRLTVL.

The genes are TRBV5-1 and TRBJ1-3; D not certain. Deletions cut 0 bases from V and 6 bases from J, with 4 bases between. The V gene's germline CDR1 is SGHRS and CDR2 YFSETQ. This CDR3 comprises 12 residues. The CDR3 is CASSLDLNTIYF. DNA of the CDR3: TGCGCCAGCAGCTTGGACTTAAACACCATATATTTT.

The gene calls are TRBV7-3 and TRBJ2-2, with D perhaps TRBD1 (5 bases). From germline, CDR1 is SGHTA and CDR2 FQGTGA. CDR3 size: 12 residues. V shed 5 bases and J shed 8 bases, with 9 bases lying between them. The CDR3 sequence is CASSPQGGELFF. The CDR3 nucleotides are TGTGCCAGCAGCCCCCAGGGAGGGGAGCTGTTTTTT.

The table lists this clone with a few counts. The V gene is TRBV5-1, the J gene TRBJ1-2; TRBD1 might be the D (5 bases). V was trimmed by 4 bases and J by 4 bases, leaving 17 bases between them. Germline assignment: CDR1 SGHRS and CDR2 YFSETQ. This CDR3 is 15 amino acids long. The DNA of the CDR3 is TGCGCCAGCAGCGGGGCCCCAGGGTTGGGCTATGGCTACACCTTC. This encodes CASSGAPGLGYGYTF.

The CDR3 loop is CASRQGLHQPQHF. The CDR3 region has the DNA TGTGCCAGCCGACAGGGGCTACATCAGCCCCAGCATTTT. The chain is built from TRBV28 and TRBJ1-5; TRBD1 matches 8 bases. The trim removed 8 bases at V and 5 bases at J, leaving 5 bases unmatched. The CDR3 length is 13 residues. The V gene's germline CDR1 is MDHEN and CDR2 SYDVKM.

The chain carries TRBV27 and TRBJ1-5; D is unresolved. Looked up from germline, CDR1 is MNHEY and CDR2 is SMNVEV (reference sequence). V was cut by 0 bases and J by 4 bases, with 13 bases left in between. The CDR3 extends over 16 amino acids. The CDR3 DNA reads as TGTGCCAGCAGTTTATCCCCAGGCAGAACAAATCAGCCCCAGCATTTT. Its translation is CASSLSPGRTNQPQHF.

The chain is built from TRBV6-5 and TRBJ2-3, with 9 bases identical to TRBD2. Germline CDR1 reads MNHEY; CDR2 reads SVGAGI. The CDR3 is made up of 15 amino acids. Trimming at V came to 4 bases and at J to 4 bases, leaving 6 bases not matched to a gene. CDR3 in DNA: TGTGCCAGCAGTTCCCGAGCGGGGGGAGCAGATACGCAGTATTTT. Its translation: CASSSRAGGADTQYF.

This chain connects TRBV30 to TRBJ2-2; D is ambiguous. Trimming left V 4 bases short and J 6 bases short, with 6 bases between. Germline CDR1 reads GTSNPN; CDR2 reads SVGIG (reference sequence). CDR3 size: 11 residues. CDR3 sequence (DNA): TGTGCCTGGACGCGTGCCGGGGAGCTGTTTTTT. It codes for CAWTRAGELFF.